Listed below are T cell receptor beta chains from one sample, sequenced in a study of human T cells and chemical hapten exposure. TCRdb called the RACE reads again in MiXCR, with one record for every CDR3 protein. The top ten hold about 1.2% of the sample, which has about 270,000 distinct CDR3 sequences, 7.5% to 9% seen once. The sample here was whole blood, taken in connection with sensitization to the hapten diphenylcyclopropenone (DPC). The receptor set was obtained from a man younger than 35 with alopecia areata. Some clones in this sample may be carry-over from other donors' samples. Each CDR3 is given with its conserved first and last residue. Fields, in order: J gene, V gene, clone size, D gene, CDR3 protein, CDR3 DNA. A D gene is named only where the DNA matches it firmly. Only some rows state a clone size, as once, few, many or a class for expanded clones.

TRBJ1-5 TRBV29-1 NA NA CSATSRGDQPQHF TGCAGCGCCACGTCCAGGGGTGATCAGCCCCAGCATTTT
TRBJ1-1 TRBV29-1 many NA CSAQGVLNTEAFF TGCAGCGCCCAAGGGGTCTTGAACACTGAAGCTTTCTTT
TRBJ1-1 TRBV28 few NA CASKDTNTEAFF TGTGCCAGCAAAGACACGAACACTGAAGCTTTCTTT
TRBJ2-1 TRBV7-3 NA TRBD2 CASSLTLRGGSGEQFF TGTGCCAGCAGCTTAACGTTGCGGGGGGGCTCCGGTGAGCAGTTCTTC
TRBJ2-2 TRBV12-3/TRBV12-4 many NA CASSSGPNTGELFF TGTGCCAGCAGCTCGGGACCGAACACCGGGGAGCTGTTTTTT
TRBJ2-4 TRBV12-3/TRBV12-4 few NA CASSSLNIQYF TGTGCCAGCAGTTCTTTAAACATTCAGTACTTC
TRBJ2-1 TRBV20-1 many NA CSAKPTLLLRNEQFF TGCAGTGCCAAACCAACACTACTGTTGCGGAATGAGCAGTTCTTC
TRBJ1-1 TRBV7-6 many NA CASSQRGNTEAFF TGTGCCAGCAGCCAGCGGGGCAACACTGAAGCTTTCTTT
TRBJ1-2 TRBV20-1 many NA CSARVGVYGYTF TGCAGTGCTAGAGTTGGCGTCTATGGCTACACCTTC
TRBJ1-4 TRBV10-3 NA NA CATRPEARTNEKLFF TGTGCCACCAGACCGGAAGCCAGAACTAATGAAAAACTGTTTTTT
TRBJ1-5 TRBV28 NA TRBD1 CASSYRRTGSNQPQHF TGTGCCAGCAGTTACCGCCGGACAGGGAGCAATCAGCCCCAGCATTTT
TRBJ1-5 TRBV6-2/TRBV6-3 few NA CASRLYSNQPQHF TGTGCCAGCAGGCTATATAGCAATCAGCCCCAGCATTTT
TRBJ2-3 TRBV4-3 few NA CASSQLPGTDTQYF TGCGCCAGCAGCCAATTGCCGGGCACAGATACGCAGTATTTT
TRBJ1-2 TRBV13 few TRBD1 CASRLLRGTAYGYTF TGTGCCAGCAGGCTACTACGAGGGACAGCCTATGGCTACACCTTC
TRBJ1-5 TRBV20-1 few NA CSARGGRQPQHF TGCAGTGCTCGTGGTGGAAGACAGCCCCAGCATTTT
TRBJ2-2 TRBV7-3 few TRBD1 CASSLLDRGQYGELFF TGTGCCAGCAGCTTACTGGACAGGGGGCAGTACGGGGAGCTGTTTTTT
TRBJ1-5 TRBV10-3 many NA CAIRFKPEGHQPQHF TGTGCCATCAGGTTCAAACCGGAGGGACATCAGCCCCAGCATTTT
TRBJ1-5 TRBV7-9 NA NA CASSVQGPQPQHF TGTGCCAGCAGCGTCCAGGGCCCTCAGCCCCAGCATTTT
TRBJ1-4 TRBV11-2 few NA CASSPNPTGFNEKLFF TGTGCCAGCAGCCCCAACCCGACAGGCTTTAATGAAAAACTGTTTTTT
TRBJ2-7 TRBV2 many NA CALKYQRSSYEQYF TGTGCCCTTAAGTATCAGCGGAGCTCCTACGAGCAGTACTTC
TRBJ2-7 TRBV25-1 NA NA CASSESGGRGADEQYF TGTGCCAGCAGTGAATCTGGCGGTAGGGGGGCGGACGAGCAGTACTTC
TRBJ2-2 TRBV12-3/TRBV12-4 few NA CASSLAEHHGTGELFF TGTGCCAGCAGTTTAGCAGAGCATCATGGCACCGGGGAGCTGTTTTTT
TRBJ2-3 TRBV11-2 NA TRBD2 CASSPGLARTDTQYF TGTGCCAGCAGCCCGGGACTAGCAAGGACAGATACGCAGTATTTT
TRBJ1-5 TRBV18 few NA CASSPTSVGHAGNQPQHF TGTGCCAGCTCACCTACCTCCGTAGGACACGCGGGCAATCAGCCCCAGCATTTT
TRBJ2-1 TRBV20-1 NA NA CSANRVTYNEQFF TGCAGTGCAAACAGGGTTACCTACAATGAGCAGTTCTTC
TRBJ1-1 TRBV6-1 NA NA CASSEFWEANEAFF TGTGCCAGCAGTGAGTTCTGGGAAGCTAACGAAGCTTTCTTT
TRBJ2-3 TRBV6-2/TRBV6-3 many NA CASSQSRGGSTDTQYF TGTGCCAGCAGTCAGTCCCGTGGGGGTTCCACAGATACGCAGTATTTT
TRBJ1-3 TRBV7-8 few NA CASSLRRIDRLDSGNTIYF TGTGCCAGCAGCTTAAGGCGTATCGACCGACTGGACTCTGGAAACACCATATATTTT
TRBJ1-2 TRBV28 many TRBD1 CASSFPDRGPLRGYTF TGTGCCAGCAGTTTCCCGGACAGGGGGCCGCTGAGGGGCTACACCTTC
TRBJ1-5 TRBV5-5 NA NA CASSLSPHRTVSNQPQHF TGTGCCAGCAGCTTATCCCCTCATAGGACCGTGAGCAATCAGCCCCAGCATTTT
TRBJ1-5 TRBV27 many TRBD1 CASSSLRGTEFNQPQHF TGTGCCAGCAGTTCCCTCAGGGGGACAGAGTTCAATCAGCCCCAGCATTTT
TRBJ2-7 TRBV5-1 few TRBD1 CASSGRDRGPPVFYEQYF TGCGCCAGCAGCGGCCGGGACAGGGGCCCTCCAGTATTCTACGAGCAGTACTTC
TRBJ1-2 TRBV29-1 few NA CSVEAGRDYGYTF TGCAGCGTTGAGGCAGGAAGGGACTATGGCTACACCTTC
TRBJ1-6 TRBV4-3 NA TRBD1 CASSQARGGGNSPLHF TGCGCCAGCAGCCAAGCCAGGGGGGGAGGTAATTCACCCCTCCACTTT
TRBJ1-1 TRBV10-3 few NA CAISLRPGSAFF TGTGCCATCAGCCTGCGGCCCGGGAGTGCTTTCTTT
TRBJ1-4 TRBV7-9 NA NA CASSFTEATNEKLFF TGTGCCAGCAGCTTTACAGAGGCAACTAATGAAAAACTGTTTTTT
TRBJ2-3 TRBV6-2/TRBV6-3 few NA CASSYSQTTSTDTQYF TGTGCCAGCAGTTACTCCCAGACTACTAGCACAGATACGCAGTATTTT
TRBJ1-5 TRBV5-1 many NA CASSPDRNQPQHF TGCGCCAGCAGCCCGGACAGAAATCAGCCCCAGCATTTT
TRBJ2-5 TRBV4-1 few TRBD2 CASSLGGSGGQETQYF TGCGCCAGCAGCCTCGGTGGTAGCGGGGGACAAGAGACCCAGTACTTC
TRBJ2-2 TRBV4-3 many NA CASSQDGGGSTGELFF TGCGCCAGCAGCCAAGATGGAGGGGGCAGCACCGGGGAGCTGTTTTTT
TRBJ1-3 TRBV12-3/TRBV12-4 NA NA CASRTSGWGVRSGNTIYF TGTGCCAGCAGAACCTCCGGGTGGGGGGTACGCTCTGGAAACACCATATATTTT
TRBJ2-7 TRBV6-2/TRBV6-3 few TRBD1 CASSYRPGGYEQYF TGTGCCAGCAGTTACCGACCAGGGGGTTACGAGCAGTACTTC
TRBJ2-7 TRBV4-1 many TRBD1 CASSPGQGASYEQYF TGCGCCAGCAGCCCGGGACAGGGGGCGTCCTACGAGCAGTACTTC
TRBJ2-3 TRBV9 NA TRBD2 CASSVGASGFTDTQYF TGTGCCAGCAGCGTAGGGGCTAGCGGGTTCACAGATACGCAGTATTTT
TRBJ2-5 TRBV20-1 NA TRBD2 CSARVAGGTQYF TGCAGTGCTAGGGTAGCGGGGGGGACCCAGTACTTC
TRBJ1-5 TRBV2 few NA CATDGPGGANQPQHF TGTGCCACCGATGGGCCTGGGGGTGCTAATCAGCCCCAGCATTTT
TRBJ2-3 TRBV14 NA NA CASSQDPPVNTDTQYF TGTGCCAGCAGCCAAGATCCTCCCGTCAACACAGATACGCAGTATTTT
TRBJ2-7 TRBV5-1 NA NA CASYDRPTYEQYF TGCGCCAGCTATGACAGGCCCACCTACGAGCAGTACTTC
TRBJ2-6 TRBV7-9 NA NA CASSTTAGWANVLTF TGTGCCAGCAGCACAACCGCCGGCTGGGCCAACGTCCTGACTTTC
TRBJ2-3 TRBV6-1 many TRBD1 CASSPGQGGADTQYF TGTGCCAGCAGTCCGGGACAGGGAGGCGCAGATACGCAGTATTTT
TRBJ2-1 TRBV7-9 many NA CASSFAGASYNEQFF TGTGCCAGCAGCTTTGCGGGGGCCTCCTACAATGAGCAGTTCTTC
TRBJ2-5 TRBV7-9 few TRBD1 CASSQIDGTGQETQYF TGTGCCAGCAGCCAGATTGACGGGACAGGTCAAGAGACCCAGTACTTC
TRBJ2-7 TRBV4-2 NA TRBD1 CASSQEGQGGIYEQYF TGTGCCAGCAGCCAAGAAGGGCAAGGGGGCATCTACGAGCAGTACTTC